This T cell receptor beta chain is drawn from a study of blood T cells in healthy people across ages. Overall study findings and caveats: Considered underestimates were the diversity estimates obtained from one million T cells. Fewer expanded clones and more diversity marked long-lived versus aged donors. Researchers said unsorted PBMCs prevented a conclusive naive versus antigen-experienced comparison.

Each sample gave at least 6.5 million isolated PBMCs. This clonotype turned up a few times. Its antigen is unknown. CDR3 size: 16 residues. With 4 bases removed from V and 3 bases from J, the gap between germline ends came to 17 bases. CDR1 is LGHNA and CDR2 is YNFKEQ in the germline V gene. It was with a sample-barcoded 5' primer and a J-beta primer mix that a second PCR of about 6 to 12 cycles was run. TCRdb re-called the 5' RACE reads through MiXCR, storing one row per CDR3 protein. The data hold about 1.8 million distinct CDR3 sequences, with around 50% observed a single time. V gene TRBV4-2 combines with J gene TRBJ2-3; D tentatively reads TRBD1 or TRBD2 (6 bases each). This receptor was taken from a woman aged 40 to 50 in good health. The sequencing sample was made of blood. The CDR3 sequence is CASSLGGGGLTDTQYF. CDR3 bases: TGTGCCAGCAGCCTTGGAGGGGGTGGTTTGACAGATACGCAGTATTTT.